This T cell receptor (beta chain) derives from a study of T cells after posttransplantation cyclophosphamide. General study points: Recipient CMV seropositivity and CMV reactivation strongly tracked TRB clonality.

TCRdb keeps only in-frame clones here, not all; method: immunoSEQ multiplex PCR. The table lists roughly 6,900 clones, about 98% of them singletons. Trimming cost V 1 base and J 2 bases; bases outside gene matches: 1. The CDR3 sequence is 14 residues long. Germline V gene sequence: CDR1 SGHNT, CDR2 YYREEE (reference sequence). On this clone itself: Antigen specificity is unknown.

This receptor was obtained from a woman aged 25 to 39 in good health and a related stem cell transplant donor. The sequenced sample consisted of naive CD8+ T cells sorted from PBMCs. The chain links TRBV5-4 to TRBJ2-7; 9 positions agree with TRBD1. CDR3 amino acids: CASSLWTGAYEQYF. DNA for the CDR3: TGTGCCAGCAGCTTGTGGACAGGGGCCTACGAGCAGTACTTC.